The 21 T cell receptor beta chains reported below all come from one sample, sequenced in a study of blood T cell repertoires in COVID-19. TCRdb keeps only in-frame clones here, not all; method: immunoSEQ multiplex PCR. The table records approximately 200,000 clones, over 80% of them present only once. The specimen sequenced was PBMCs or T cells enriched from blood (not recorded which). These receptor sequences come from a woman between 25 and 40 years old who had been exposed to COVID-19.

The chain recombines TRBV15 with TRBJ1-2; no reliable D call. The CDR3 runs to 13 residues. Germline CDR1 reads LNHNV; CDR2 reads YYDKDF (reference sequence). V was cut by 1 base and J by 8 bases, with 11 bases left in between. The CDR3 bases are TGTGCCACCAGCAGAGCGAGGGTTGGAGGCTACACCTTC. Its translation is CATSRARVGGYTF.

CDR3 coding DNA: TGTGCCAGCAGCCCGCGGACAGGGGCGGGCGGGGAGCTGTTTTTT. This codes for CASSPRTGAGGELFF. The chain links TRBV3-1 (or the pseudogene TRBV3-2) to TRBJ2-2, with TRBD1 matching 9 bases. Per the germline V gene, CDR1 is LGHDT and CDR2 is YNNKEL (reference sequence). V was pared by 4 bases and J by 7 bases, with 7 bases of the junction left unmatched. The CDR3 extends over 15 amino acids.

The genes are TRBV4-1 and TRBJ2-2; D possibly corresponds to TRBD1 (6 bases). CDR1 and CDR2 (germline): MGHRA, YSYEKL. CDR3 length: 16 amino acids. V was pared by 4 bases and J by 5 bases, with 17 bases between. The CDR3: CASSRQLGTTTGELFF. Written as DNA, the CDR3 is TGCGCCAGCAGCCGACAACTCGGGACAACGACCGGGGAGCTGTTTTTT.

The CDR3 bases are TGCGCCAGCAGCCAAGACGACGAGCAGTACTTC. Protein sequence: CASSQDDEQYF. The rearrangement joins TRBV4-1 to TRBJ2-7, with D unresolved. The V gene's germline CDR1 is MGHRA and CDR2 YSYEKL. V gave up 0 bases and J gave up 5 bases, with 2 bases separating them. The CDR3 length is 11 residues.

The sample holds one count of this clone. Other DNA sequences within the sample encode an identical CDR3. This chain links TRBV27 with TRBJ2-7, with TRBD2 matching 7 bases. The CDR3 consists of 13 residues. The V gene end was trimmed by 9 bases and the J gene end by 2 bases; junction bases not matched to a gene: 7. CDR1 and CDR2 from the germline V gene are MNHEY and SMNVEV (reference sequence). The CDR3 region is CASRASGTYEQYF. CDR3 DNA sequence: TGTGCCAGTAGGGCTAGCGGAACCTACGAGCAGTACTTC.

This chain links TRBV5-6 with TRBJ2-1; 8 bases align to TRBD2. Trimming removed 1 base from V and 5 bases from J; junction bases left unmatched: 8. CDR1 and CDR2 (germline): SGHDT, YYEEEE. The length of the CDR3 is 16 residues. CDR3 nucleotides: TGTGCCAGCAGCTTGTTGGGACTAGTTTCCGACAATGAGCAGTTCTTC. This codes for CASSLLGLVSDNEQFF.

This chain joins TRBV2 and TRBJ1-2, with no clear D. Looked up from germline, CDR1 is SNHLY and CDR2 is FYNNEI. V lost 3 bases to trimming and J lost 4 bases, with 15 bases between them. CDR3 length equals 15 residues. The CDR3: CASSELPSRSYGYTF. DNA for the CDR3: TGTGCCAGCAGTGAGCTTCCCTCCAGGTCCTATGGCTACACCTTC.

V gene TRBV27 combines with J gene TRBJ2-3; 10 bases match TRBD2. Germline-derived CDR1 and CDR2 are MNHEY and SMNVEV (reference sequence). The CDR3 loop spans 16 amino acids. Trimming took 3 bases from V and 5 from J; bases not matched to a gene: 8. DNA for the CDR3: TGTGCCAGCAGTTTCTTGACTAGCGGGCGAAGAGATACGCAGTATTTT. Translated: CASSFLTSGRRDTQYF.

The gene calls are TRBV7-9 and TRBJ2-7; 10 nucleotides line up with TRBD1. The CDR3 is 14 residues long. Germline trimming cut 7 bases from V and 7 bases from J; bases unmatched to any gene: 10. Germline V lookup: CDR1 SEHNR, CDR2 FQNEAQ (reference sequence). CDR3 nucleotide sequence: TGTGCCAGCAATTCGGACAGGGGGGTGGGAGAGCAGTACTTC. Amino acids: CASNSDRGVGEQYF.

The J gene is TRBJ2-7, the V gene TRBV19; TRBD2 aligns across 8 bases. There are 15 residues in the CDR3. Germline CDR1 LNHDA, CDR2 SQIVND (reference sequence). V trimming: 0 bases; J trimming: 6 bases; junction bases outside the gene matches: 7. CDR3 sequence (DNA): TGTGCCAGTAGTATAGAAGCGGGAGTAACCGCCGAGCAGTACTTC. Translated, it gives CASSIEAGVTAEQYF.

The chain carries TRBV28 and TRBJ1-4; maybe TRBD1 (5 bases). The CDR3 totals 15 residues. CDR1 and CDR2 (germline): MDHEN, SYDVKM. V lost 6 bases to trimming and J lost 7 bases, with 18 bases between them. The CDR3 region has the DNA TGTGCCAGCAGCCCCGACAGTGTGGGATCTGAAAAACTGTTTTTT. Translation: CASSPDSVGSEKLFF.

The chain has TRBV5-1 and TRBJ2-3; a possible D gene is TRBD1 (6 bases). Deletions cut 7 bases from V and 1 base from J, with 13 bases between. This CDR3 spans 14 amino acids. The V gene's germline CDR1 is SGHRS and CDR2 YFSETQ. CDR3 residues: CASGGSLGTDTQYF. CDR3 DNA: TGCGCCAGCGGGGGCAGTTTGGGCACAGATACGCAGTATTTT.

This clone was recorded only once. The chain recombines TRBV5-1 with TRBJ2-2, with TRBD2 matching over 10 bases. Per germline, CDR1 SGHRS and CDR2 YFSETQ. The ends lost 7 bases at V and 0 bases at J; junction bases unmatched: 3. The CDR3 length is 15 residues. CDR3 in amino acids: CASELAGANTGELFF. CDR3 coding DNA: TGCGCCAGCGAGCTAGCGGGAGCGAACACCGGGGAGCTGTTTTTT.

V gene TRBV5-1 combines with J gene TRBJ2-2; 10 nucleotides agree with TRBD2. Germline CDR1 reads SGHRS; CDR2 reads YFSETQ. Trimming took 0 bases from V and 6 from J; bases not matched to a gene: 5. This CDR3 is built from 16 residues. DNA for the CDR3: TGCGCCAGCAGCTTGGATGTAGCGGGAGGTTCCGGGGAGCTGTTTTTT. It yields the protein CASSLDVAGGSGELFF.

In its sample, this clone was seen once. The CDR3 reads CASSALDRGGQETQYF. The CDR3 nucleotides read TGTGCCAGCTCAGCTCTCGATCGAGGAGGCCAAGAGACCCAGTACTTC. The V and J genes are TRBV18 and TRBJ2-5; TRBD2 is a possible D gene (5 bases). Trimming removed 5 bases at V and 1 base at J, with 17 bases between. Germline loops: CDR1 KGHSH, CDR2 LQKENI. The CDR3 sequence is 16 residues long.

The chain joins TRBV9 to TRBJ1-4; TRBD1 is a possible D gene (5 bases). The CDR3 is 12 residues long. V lost 3 bases and J 6 bases, leaving 6 bases between the germline ends. Germline V gene lookup returns CDR1 SGDLS and CDR2 YYNGEE. CDR3 bases: TGTGCCAGCAGCGGGGGGGATGAAAAACTGTTTTTT. This encodes CASSGGDEKLFF.

The rearrangement joins TRBV3-1 (or the pseudogene TRBV3-2) to TRBJ2-3, with TRBD2 matching over 14 bases. With V trimmed by 0 bases and J by 4 bases, 6 bases remained unmatched. The CDR3 consists of 18 residues. CDR1 LGHDT and CDR2 YNNKEL come from the germline V gene (reference sequence). CDR3 nucleotide sequence: TGTGCCAGCAGCCAAGATTTTAGACTAGCGGGAGGGGCAGATACGCAGTATTTT. Its translation is CASSQDFRLAGGADTQYF.

This CDR3 is CASFKPGQGLTPLHF. In DNA, the CDR3 is TGTGCCAGCTTTAAACCGGGACAGGGTTTAACACCCCTCCACTTT. The chain carries TRBV18 and TRBJ1-6, with 9 bases aligning to TRBD1. V gave up 7 bases and J gave up 11 bases; unmatched junction bases: 12. The CDR3 spans 15 residues. CDR1 and CDR2 (germline): KGHSH, LQKENI.

This sequence joins TRBV5-4 and TRBJ2-1; 10 bases align to TRBD2. J was trimmed by 7 bases and V by 8 bases; bases with no gene match: 15. The CDR3 extends over 16 amino acids. CDR1 SGHNT and CDR2 YYREEE come from the germline V gene (reference sequence). The CDR3 DNA is TGTGCCAGTAAACCCCCCTTTGGACTAGCGGATAATGAGCAGTTCTTC. Its protein is CASKPPFGLADNEQFF.

The chain combines TRBV9 with TRBJ1-1; D may be TRBD1 (6 bases). This CDR3 comprises 14 residues. V lost 4 bases to trimming and J lost 2 bases, with 12 bases between them. The germline gives CDR1 SGDLS, CDR2 YYNGEE. The CDR3 bases are TGTGCCAGCAGCAGACGGGACACCAACACTGAAGCTTTCTTT. Protein product: CASSRRDTNTEAFF.

This clone was detected once. This rearrangement joins TRBV10-2 to TRBJ2-3; TRBD2 agrees at 7 bases. This CDR3 contains 15 residues. Germline values: CDR1 WSHSY, CDR2 SAAADI. The ends lost 3 bases at V and 4 bases at J; junction bases unmatched: 7. In nucleotides, the CDR3 is TGCGCCAGCAGTGACTCGGCGGGAGTTGCAGATACGCAGTATTTT. Its translation: CASSDSAGVADTQYF.